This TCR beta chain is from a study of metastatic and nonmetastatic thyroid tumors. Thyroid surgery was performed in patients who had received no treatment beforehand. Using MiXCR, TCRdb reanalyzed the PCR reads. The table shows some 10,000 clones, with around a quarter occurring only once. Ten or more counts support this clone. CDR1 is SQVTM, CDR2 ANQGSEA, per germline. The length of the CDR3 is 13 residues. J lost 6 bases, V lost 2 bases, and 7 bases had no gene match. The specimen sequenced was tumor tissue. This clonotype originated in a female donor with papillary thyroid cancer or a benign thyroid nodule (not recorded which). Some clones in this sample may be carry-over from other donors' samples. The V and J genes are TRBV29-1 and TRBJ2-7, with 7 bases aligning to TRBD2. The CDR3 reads CSVEIGWGGEQYF. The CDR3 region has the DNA TGCAGCGTTGAAATAGGATGGGGGGGCGAGCAGTACTTC.